This T cell receptor (beta chain) was sequenced for a study of T cells after posttransplantation cyclophosphamide. Findings of the study overall: After PTCy, TRB diversity resembled that of CNI/methotrexate controls. Donor-recipient repertoire similarity was low at 1-2 months, rising over year one. TRB overlap between skin or GI tissue T cells and blood was limited.

On this clone itself: Its antigen is undetermined.

Profiling relied on immunoSEQ multiplex PCR, and the TCRdb table lists in-frame clones only, not all of them. The sample has 45,000 to 65,000 clones, roughly 92% seen once. Germline trimming cut 7 bases from V and 3 bases from J; bases unmatched to any gene: 1. Germline CDR1 is MGHDK and CDR2 is SYGVNS. The CDR3 is 13 amino acids. The related graft donor's blood sample was taken on the day of bone marrow donation. Sequencing was carried out using PBMCs. The rearrangement links TRBV25-1 to TRBJ2-3; the match to TRBD2 covers 10 bases. The source of this sequence is a woman aged 25 to 39 in good health and a related stem cell transplant donor. CDR3 loop: CASTTSGTDTQYF. The CDR3 DNA reads as TGTGCCAGCACGACTAGCGGGACAGATACGCAGTATTTT. Filled out from reference TRBV25-1 and TRBJ2-3, the complete variable domain reads EADIYQTPRYLVIGTGKKITLECSQTMGHDKMYWYQQDPGMELHLIHYSYGVNSTEKGDLSSESTVSRIRTEHFPLTLESARPSHTSQYLCASTTSGTDTQYFGPGTRLTVL.